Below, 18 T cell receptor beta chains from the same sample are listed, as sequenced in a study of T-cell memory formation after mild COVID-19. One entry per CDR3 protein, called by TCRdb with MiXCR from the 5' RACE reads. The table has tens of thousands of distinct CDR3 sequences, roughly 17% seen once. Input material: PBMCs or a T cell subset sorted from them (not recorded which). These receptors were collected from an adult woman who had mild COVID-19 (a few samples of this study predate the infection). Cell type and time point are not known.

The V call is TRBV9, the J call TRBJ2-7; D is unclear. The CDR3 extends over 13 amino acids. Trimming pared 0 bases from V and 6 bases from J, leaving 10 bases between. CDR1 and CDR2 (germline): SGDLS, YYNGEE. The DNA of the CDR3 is TGTGCCAGCAGCGTAGACAACGGGTTCGAGCAGTACTTC. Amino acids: CASSVDNGFEQYF. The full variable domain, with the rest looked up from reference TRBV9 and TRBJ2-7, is DSGVTQTPKHLITATGQRVTLRCSPRSGDLSVYWYQQSLDQGLQFLIQYYNGEERAKGNILERFSAQQFPDLHSELNLSSLELGDSALYFCASSVDNGFEQYFGPGTRLTVT.

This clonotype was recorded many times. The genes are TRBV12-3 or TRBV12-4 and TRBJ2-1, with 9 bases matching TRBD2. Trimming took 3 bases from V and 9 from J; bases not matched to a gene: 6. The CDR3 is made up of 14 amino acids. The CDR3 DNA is TGTGCCAGCAGTTTGGCGGGAGGGCCAGGTGAGCAGTTCTTC. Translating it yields CASSLAGGPGEQFF.

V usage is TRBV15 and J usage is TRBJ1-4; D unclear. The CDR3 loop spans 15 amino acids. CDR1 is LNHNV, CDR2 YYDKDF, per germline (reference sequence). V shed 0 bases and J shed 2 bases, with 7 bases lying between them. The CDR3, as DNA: TGTGCCACCAGCAGAGACGACCGGACTAATGAAAAACTGTTTTTT. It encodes CATSRDDRTNEKLFF.

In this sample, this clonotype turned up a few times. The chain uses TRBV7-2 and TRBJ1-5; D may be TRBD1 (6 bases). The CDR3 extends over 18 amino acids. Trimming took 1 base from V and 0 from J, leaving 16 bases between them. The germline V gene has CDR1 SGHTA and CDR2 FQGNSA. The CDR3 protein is CASSLDGTFGYSNQPQHF. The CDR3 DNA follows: TGTGCCAGCAGCTTAGATGGGACATTTGGATATAGCAATCAGCCCCAGCATTTT.

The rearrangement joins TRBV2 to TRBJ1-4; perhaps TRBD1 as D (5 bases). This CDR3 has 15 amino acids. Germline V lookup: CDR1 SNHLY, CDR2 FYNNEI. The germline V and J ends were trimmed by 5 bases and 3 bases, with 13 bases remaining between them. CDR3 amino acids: CASSRRDSANEKLFF. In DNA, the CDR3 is TGTGCCAGCAGTCGACGGGACTCAGCTAATGAAAAACTGTTTTTT.

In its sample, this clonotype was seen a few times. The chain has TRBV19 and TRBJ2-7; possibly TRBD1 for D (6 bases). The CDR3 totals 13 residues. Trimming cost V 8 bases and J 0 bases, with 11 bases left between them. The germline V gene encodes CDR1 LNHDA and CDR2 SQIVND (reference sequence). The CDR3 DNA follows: TGTGCCAGTGGCAGGACAGCCTCCTACGAGCAGTACTTC. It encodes CASGRTASYEQYF.

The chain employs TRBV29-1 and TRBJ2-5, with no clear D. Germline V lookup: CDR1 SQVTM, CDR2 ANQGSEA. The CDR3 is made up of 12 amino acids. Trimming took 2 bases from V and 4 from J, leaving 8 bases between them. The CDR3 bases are TGCAGCGTTGAATTCTGGGGAGAGACCCAGTACTTC. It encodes CSVEFWGETQYF.

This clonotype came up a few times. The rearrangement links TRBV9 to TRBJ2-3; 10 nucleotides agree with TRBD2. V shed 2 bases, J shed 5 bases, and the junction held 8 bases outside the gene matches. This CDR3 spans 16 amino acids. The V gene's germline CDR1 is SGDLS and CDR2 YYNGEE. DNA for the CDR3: TGTGCCAGCAGCGTCCCCAGCGGGGGGGCCAAAGATACGCAGTATTTT. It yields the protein CASSVPSGGAKDTQYF.

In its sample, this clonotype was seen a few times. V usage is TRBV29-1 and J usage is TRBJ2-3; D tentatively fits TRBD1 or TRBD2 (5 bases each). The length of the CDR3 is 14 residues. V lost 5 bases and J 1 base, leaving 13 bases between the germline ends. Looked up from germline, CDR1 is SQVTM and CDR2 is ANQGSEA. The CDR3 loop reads CSVLIGDGTDTQYF. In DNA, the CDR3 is TGCAGCGTTCTAATCGGGGACGGCACAGATACGCAGTATTTT.

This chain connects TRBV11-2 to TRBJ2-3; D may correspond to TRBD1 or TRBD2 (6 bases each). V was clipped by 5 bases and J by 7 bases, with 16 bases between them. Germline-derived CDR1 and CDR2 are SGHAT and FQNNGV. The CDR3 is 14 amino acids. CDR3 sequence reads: CASSDTGAVNTQYF. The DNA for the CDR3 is TGTGCCAGCAGCGACACGGGGGCCGTAAATACGCAGTATTTT.

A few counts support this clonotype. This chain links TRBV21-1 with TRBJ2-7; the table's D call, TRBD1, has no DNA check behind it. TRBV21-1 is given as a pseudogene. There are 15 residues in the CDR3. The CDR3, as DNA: TGTGCCAGCAGCAAAGGGAGGGGGTGTCCCTACGAGCAGTACTTC. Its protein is CASSKGRGCPYEQYF.

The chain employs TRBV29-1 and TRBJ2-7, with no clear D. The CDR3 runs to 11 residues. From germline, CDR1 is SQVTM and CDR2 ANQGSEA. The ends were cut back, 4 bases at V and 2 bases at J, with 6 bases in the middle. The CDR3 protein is CSVGNPYEQYF. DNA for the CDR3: TGCAGCGTTGGAAATCCCTACGAGCAGTACTTC.

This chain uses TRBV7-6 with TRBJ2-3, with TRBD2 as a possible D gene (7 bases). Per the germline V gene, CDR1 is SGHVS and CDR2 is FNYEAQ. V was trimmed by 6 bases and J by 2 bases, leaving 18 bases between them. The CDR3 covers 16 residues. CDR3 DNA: TGTGCCAGCAGTCCGTCGGGGGGCGGGACCACAGATACGCAGTATTTT. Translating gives CASSPSGGGTTDTQYF.

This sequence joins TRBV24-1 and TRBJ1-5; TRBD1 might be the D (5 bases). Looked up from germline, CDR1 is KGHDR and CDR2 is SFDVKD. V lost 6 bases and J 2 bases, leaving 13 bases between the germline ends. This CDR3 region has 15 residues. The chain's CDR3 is CATSPGGLGNQPQHF. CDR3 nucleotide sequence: TGTGCCACCAGTCCCGGGGGTCTGGGCAATCAGCCCCAGCATTTT.

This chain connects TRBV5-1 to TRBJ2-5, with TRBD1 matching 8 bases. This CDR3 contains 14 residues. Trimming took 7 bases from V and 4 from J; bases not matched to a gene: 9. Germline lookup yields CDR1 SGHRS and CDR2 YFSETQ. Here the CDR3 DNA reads TGCGCCAGCGGAGACAGGGGAGTAGGAGAGACCCAGTACTTC. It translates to CASGDRGVGETQYF.

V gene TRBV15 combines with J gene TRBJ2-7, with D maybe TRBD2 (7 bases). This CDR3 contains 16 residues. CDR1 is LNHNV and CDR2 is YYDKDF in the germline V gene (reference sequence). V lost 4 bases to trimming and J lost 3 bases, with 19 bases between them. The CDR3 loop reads CATSTEGAGAGYEQYF. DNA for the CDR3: TGTGCCACCAGCACAGAAGGGGCGGGGGCAGGCTACGAGCAGTACTTC.

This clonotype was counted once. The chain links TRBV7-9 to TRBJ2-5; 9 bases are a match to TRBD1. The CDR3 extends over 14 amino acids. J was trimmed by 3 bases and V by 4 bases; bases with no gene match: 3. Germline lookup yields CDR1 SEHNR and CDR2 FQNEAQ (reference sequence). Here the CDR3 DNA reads TGTGCCAGCAGCTCCCGGGACAGGGAAGAGACCCAGTACTTC. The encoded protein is CASSSRDREETQYF.

CDR3 bases: TGTGCCAGCAGCTTAAGTCTGGGCTATCGTAGGGGGGAGCAGTTCTTC. Encoded protein: CASSLSLGYRRGEQFF. The J gene is TRBJ2-1, the V gene TRBV7-2, with D perhaps matching TRBD1 (6 bases). Germline values: CDR1 SGHTA, CDR2 FQGNSA. The CDR3 contains 16 residues. V lost 2 bases to trimming and J lost 10 bases, with 21 bases between them.